This TCR beta chain was retrieved from a study of control samples from healthy donors and cancer patients. The assay was immunoSEQ multiplex PCR, and TCRdb's table has in-frame clones only and misses some. The data hold over 150,000 clones, with 96% observed a single time. Per germline, CDR1 MDHEN and CDR2 SYDVKM. The CDR3 sequence is 14 residues long. V was shortened by 0 bases and J by 1 base, with 6 bases between the two germline ends. This chain joins TRBV28 and TRBJ1-1; unclear D gene. The clonotype comes from a woman aged 25 to 39 in good health. Sequenced input: blood. The chain's CDR3 is CASSLWGRNTEAFF. In DNA form, the CDR3 reads TGTGCCAGCAGTTTATGGGGGAGGAACACTGAAGCTTTCTTT.